The source of this TCR beta chain is a study of blood T cell repertoires in COVID-19. About the research overall: Acute and convalescent COVID-19 samples came from the United States, Italy and Spain. PBMCs, B-cell-depleted T cells, or T cells were the source of the cDNA or gDNA that made up the material.

As processed by the authors: Amplification with reference gene primers provided the estimates of nucleated cell counts. TCRdb's copy holds only in-frame clones and misses some; the assay was immunoSEQ multiplex PCR. The V and J calls and clone size come from that table; D and trimming were worked out from the DNA. The repertoire consists of some 300,000 clones, with approximately 91% occurring once and the leading ten covering approximately 4.1%. The CDR3 runs 19 residues. V dropped 4 bases and J dropped 1 base, with 20 bases sitting between them. CDR1 ENHRY and CDR2 SYGVKD come from the germline V gene. Participants' reported clinical history set cohort assignment.

The chain uses TRBV10-3 and TRBJ2-6; tentatively, D is TRBD1 (5 bases). The TCR was taken from a woman aged 30 to 39 who had been exposed to COVID-19. The sample was PBMCs or T cells enriched from blood (not recorded which). In DNA, the CDR3 is TGTGCCATCAGTGTTCGCCCGCAGGGTTTTAGGTCTGGGGCCAACGTCCTGACTTTC. Encoded protein: CAISVRPQGFRSGANVLTF.